The sequence of this TCR beta chain was determined in a study of T cell repertoires in cytomegalovirus infection. Study in general: A matching HLA type, together with CMV infection, was signaled by public TCR beta signatures. Study results and caveats: The ex vivo response was dominated by HLA-C-restricted CMV-specific TCR beta clonotypes.

V gave up 8 bases and J gave up 5 bases; unmatched junction bases: 8. Germline V lookup: CDR1 ENHRY, CDR2 SYGVKD. This CDR3 region has 13 residues. This clonotype came up many times. Its antigen is unidentified. TCRdb re-derived calls from the reads in MiXCR, one entry per CDR3 protein. The sample has hundreds of thousands of distinct CDR3 sequences; roughly 36% are singletons. The chain recombines TRBV10-3 with TRBJ1-1; 7 nucleotides align to TRBD1. The sequencing here drew on cultured PBMCs, taken from culture after CMV antigen stimulation. The sequence derives from a human donor in good health (CMV status not recorded). Some clones in this sample may be carry-over from other donors' samples. CDR3 DNA sequence: TGTGCCATCTCCCCAGGGGGTTGGACTGAAGCTTTCTTT. It encodes CAISPGGWTEAFF.